This T cell receptor beta chain was captured by sequencing in a study of regulatory T cells in long-lasting Graves disease. Findings and caveats of the study: Persistent-disease Graves' patients showed less TCR diversity than new cases. Possibly, accuracy suffered from the small sample size. Persistent disease showed a preference for TRBV28, TRBJ1-2 and TRBJ2-5.

Arm-PCR of CDR3 regions with iRepertoire HTBI primers generated TCR beta libraries. In the study's own analysis: Samples revealed 62 TRBV and over twelve TRBJ segments. One entry per CDR3 protein, called by TCRdb with MiXCR from the multiplex PCR reads. The V and J calls and clone size are TCRdb's, not the authors'. The table shows 450,000 or so distinct CDR3 sequences, with approximately 23% occurring only once. CDR1 is SGHRS and CDR2 is YFSETQ in the germline V gene. This CDR3 contains 15 residues. V lost 1 base to trimming and J lost 0 bases, with 10 bases between them. Specified time point: persistent/refractory GD, antithyroid drugs over 5 years with positive TRAb. Extracted RNA from PBMCs served as the source of the TCR library. This clonotype was seen more than once but under ten times. What it recognizes is unknown.

The specimen comprised peripheral blood mononuclear cells (PBMCs), sampled when the disease was refractory, from a patient treated with antithyroid drugs. J is TRBJ1-2 and V is TRBV5-1, with D hard to call. The source of this sequence is a female donor with Graves disease. The DNA for the CDR3 is TGCGCCAGCAGCTTGTATCAGTTCCCTAACTATGGCTACACCTTC. It specifies CASSLYQFPNYGYTF.